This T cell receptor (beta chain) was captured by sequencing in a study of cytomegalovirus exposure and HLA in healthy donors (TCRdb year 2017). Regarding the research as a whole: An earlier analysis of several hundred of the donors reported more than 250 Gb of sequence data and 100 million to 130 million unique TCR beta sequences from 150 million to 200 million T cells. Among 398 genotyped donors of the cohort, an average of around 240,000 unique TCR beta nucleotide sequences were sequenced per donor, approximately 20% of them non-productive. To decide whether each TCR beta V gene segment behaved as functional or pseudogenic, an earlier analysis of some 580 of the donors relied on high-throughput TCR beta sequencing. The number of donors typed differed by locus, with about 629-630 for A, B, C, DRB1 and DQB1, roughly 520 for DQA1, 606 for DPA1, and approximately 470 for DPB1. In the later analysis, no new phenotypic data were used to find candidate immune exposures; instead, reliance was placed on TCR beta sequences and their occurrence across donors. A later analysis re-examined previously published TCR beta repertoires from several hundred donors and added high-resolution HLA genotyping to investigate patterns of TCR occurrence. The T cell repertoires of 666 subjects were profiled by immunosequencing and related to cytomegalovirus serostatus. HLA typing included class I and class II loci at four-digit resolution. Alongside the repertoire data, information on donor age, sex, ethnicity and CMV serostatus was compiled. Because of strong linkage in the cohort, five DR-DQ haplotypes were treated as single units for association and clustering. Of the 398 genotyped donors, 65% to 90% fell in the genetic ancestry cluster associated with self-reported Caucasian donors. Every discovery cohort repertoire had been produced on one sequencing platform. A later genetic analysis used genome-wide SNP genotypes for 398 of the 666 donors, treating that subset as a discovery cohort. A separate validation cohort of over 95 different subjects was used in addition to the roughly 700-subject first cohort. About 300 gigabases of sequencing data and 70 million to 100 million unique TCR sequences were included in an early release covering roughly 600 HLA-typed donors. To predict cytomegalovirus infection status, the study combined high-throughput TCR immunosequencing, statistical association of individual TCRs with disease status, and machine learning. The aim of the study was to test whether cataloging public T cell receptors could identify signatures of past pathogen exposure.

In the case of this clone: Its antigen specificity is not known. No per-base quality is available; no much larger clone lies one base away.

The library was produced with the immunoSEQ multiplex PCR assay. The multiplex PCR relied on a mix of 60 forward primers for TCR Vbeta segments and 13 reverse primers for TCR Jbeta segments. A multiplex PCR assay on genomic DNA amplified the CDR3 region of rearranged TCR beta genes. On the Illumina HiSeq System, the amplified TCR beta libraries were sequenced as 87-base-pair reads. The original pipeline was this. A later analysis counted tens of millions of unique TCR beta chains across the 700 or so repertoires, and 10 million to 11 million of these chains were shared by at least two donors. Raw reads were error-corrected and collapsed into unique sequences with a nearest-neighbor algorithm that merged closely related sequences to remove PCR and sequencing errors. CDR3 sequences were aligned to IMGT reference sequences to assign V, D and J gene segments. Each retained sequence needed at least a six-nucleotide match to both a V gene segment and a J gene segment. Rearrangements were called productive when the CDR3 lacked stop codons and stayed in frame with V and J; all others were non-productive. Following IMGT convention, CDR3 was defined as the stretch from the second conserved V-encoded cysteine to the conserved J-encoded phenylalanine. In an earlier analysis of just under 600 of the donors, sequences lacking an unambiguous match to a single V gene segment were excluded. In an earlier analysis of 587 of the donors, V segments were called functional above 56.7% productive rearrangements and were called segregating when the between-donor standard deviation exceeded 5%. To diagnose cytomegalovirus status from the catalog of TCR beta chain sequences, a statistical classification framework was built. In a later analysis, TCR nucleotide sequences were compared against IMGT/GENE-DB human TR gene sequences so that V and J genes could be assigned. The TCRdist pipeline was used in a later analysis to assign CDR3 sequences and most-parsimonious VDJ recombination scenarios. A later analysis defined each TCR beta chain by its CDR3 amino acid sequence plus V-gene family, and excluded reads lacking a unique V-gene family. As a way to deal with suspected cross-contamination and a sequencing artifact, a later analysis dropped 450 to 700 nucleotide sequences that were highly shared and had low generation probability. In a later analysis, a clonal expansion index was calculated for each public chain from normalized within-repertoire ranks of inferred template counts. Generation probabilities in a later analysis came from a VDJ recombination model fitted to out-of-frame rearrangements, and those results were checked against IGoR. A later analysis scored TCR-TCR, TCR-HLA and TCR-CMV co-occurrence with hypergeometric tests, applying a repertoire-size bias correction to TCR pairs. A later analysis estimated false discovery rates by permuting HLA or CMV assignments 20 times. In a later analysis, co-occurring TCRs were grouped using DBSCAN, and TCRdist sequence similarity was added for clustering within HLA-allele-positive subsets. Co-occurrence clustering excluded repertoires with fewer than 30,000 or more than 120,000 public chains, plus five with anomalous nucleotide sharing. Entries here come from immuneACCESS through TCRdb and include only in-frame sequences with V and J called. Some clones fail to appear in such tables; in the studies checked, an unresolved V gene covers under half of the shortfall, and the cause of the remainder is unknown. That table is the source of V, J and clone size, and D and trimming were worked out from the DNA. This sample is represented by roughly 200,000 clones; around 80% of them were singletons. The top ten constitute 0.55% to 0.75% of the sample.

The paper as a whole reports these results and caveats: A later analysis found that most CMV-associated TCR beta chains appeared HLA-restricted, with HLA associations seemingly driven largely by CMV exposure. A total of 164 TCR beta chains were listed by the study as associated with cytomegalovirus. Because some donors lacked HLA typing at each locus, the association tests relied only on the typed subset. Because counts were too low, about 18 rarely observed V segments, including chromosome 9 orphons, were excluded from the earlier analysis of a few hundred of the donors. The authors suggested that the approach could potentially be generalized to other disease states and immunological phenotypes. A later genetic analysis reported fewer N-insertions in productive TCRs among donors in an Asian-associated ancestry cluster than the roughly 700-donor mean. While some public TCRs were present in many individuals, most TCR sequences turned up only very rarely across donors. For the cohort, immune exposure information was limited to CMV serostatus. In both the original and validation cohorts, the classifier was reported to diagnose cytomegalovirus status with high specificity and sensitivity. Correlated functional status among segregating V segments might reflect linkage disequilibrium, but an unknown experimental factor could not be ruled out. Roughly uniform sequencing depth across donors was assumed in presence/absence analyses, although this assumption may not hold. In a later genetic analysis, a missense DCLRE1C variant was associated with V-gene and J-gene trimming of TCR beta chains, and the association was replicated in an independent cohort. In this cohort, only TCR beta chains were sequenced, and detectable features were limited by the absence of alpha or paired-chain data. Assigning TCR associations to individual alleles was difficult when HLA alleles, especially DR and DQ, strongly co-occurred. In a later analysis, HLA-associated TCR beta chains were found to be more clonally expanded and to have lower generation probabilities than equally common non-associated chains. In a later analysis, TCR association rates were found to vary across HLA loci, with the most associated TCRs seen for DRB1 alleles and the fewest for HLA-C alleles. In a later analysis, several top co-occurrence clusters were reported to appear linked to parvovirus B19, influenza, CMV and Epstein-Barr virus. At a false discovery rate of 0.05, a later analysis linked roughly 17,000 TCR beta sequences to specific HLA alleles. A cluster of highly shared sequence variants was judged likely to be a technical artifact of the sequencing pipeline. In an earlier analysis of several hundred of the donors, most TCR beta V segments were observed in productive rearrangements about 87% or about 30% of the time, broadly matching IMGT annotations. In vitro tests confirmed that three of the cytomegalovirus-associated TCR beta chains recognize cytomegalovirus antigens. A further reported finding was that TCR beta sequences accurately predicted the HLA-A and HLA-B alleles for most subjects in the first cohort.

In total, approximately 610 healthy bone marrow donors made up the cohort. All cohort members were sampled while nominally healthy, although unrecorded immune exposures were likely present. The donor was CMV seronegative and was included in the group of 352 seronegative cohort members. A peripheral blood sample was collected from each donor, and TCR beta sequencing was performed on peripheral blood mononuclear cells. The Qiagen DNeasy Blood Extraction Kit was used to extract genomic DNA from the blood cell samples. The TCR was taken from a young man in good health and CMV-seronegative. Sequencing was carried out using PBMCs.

Read as DNA, the sequence is TGTGCCACCAGCAGCCCTCCCGCAGATACGCAGTATTTT. Its translation is CATSSPPADTQYF. The chain joins TRBV15 to TRBJ2-3; no confident D gene assignment can be made. Including cysteine and phenylalanine, the CDR3 has 13 amino acids. CDR3 DNA only is kept here, 39 bases in frame from base 1. The germline V gene (reference sequence) yields LNHNV for CDR1 and YYDKDF for CDR2. V lost 3 bases and J lost 4 bases; the stretch between them is 8 bases long.